The 22 T cell receptor beta chains given below trace back to one sample, sequenced in a study of regulatory T cells in long-lasting Graves disease. To make TCR beta libraries, researchers used iRepertoire HTBI primers and Arm-PCR of CDR3 regions. TCRdb fed the multiplex PCR reads into MiXCR, producing one record per CDR3 protein. The sample has approximately 540,000 distinct CDR3 sequences, 12% seen once; the top ten hold approximately 9%. Noted time point: newly diagnosed GD, antithyroid drugs for less than 3 months. The TCR library used RNA extracted from PBMCs. These records were also assigned to another study, of T cells in Graves' hyperthyroidism and ophthalmopathy.

The specimen comprised peripheral blood mononuclear cells (PBMCs), sampled at new diagnosis, from a patient treated with antithyroid drugs. The receptors shown here come from a woman in her twenties or thirties with Graves disease.

This clonotype was seen at least ten times. V gene TRBV18 combines with J gene TRBJ2-7; D possibly matches TRBD1 or TRBD2 (5 bases each). The CDR3 has 15 amino acids. The ends were cut back, 3 bases at V and 3 bases at J, with 15 bases in the middle. Germline CDR1 KGHSH, CDR2 LQKENI. CDR3 amino acids: CASSPVRGLGYEQYF. Written as DNA, the CDR3 is TGTGCCAGCTCACCCGTGAGGGGATTGGGCTACGAGCAGTACTTC.

In regard to this clonotype: A far larger clone is one nucleotide away, so this likely arose from a read error. The CDR3 protein is CASSRTGMGLAGGGYEQYF. CDR3 sequence (DNA): TGCGCCAGCAGCAGGACAGGGATGGGACTAGCGGGAGGAGGGTATGAGCAGTACTTC. The chain couples TRBV5-4 to TRBJ2-7, with 15 bases lining up with TRBD2. Per the germline V gene, CDR1 is SGHNT and CDR2 is YYREEE (reference sequence). The CDR3 spans 19 residues.

This clonotype showed up just a few times. V is TRBV30 and J is TRBJ2-3; 7 positions agree with TRBD2. The CDR3 contains 18 residues. Germline V gene sequence: CDR1 GTSNPN, CDR2 SVGIG (reference sequence). V lost 6 bases to trimming and J lost 0 bases; unmatched junction nucleotides: 18. Here the CDR3 DNA reads TGTGCCTGCGTATCGTTTGAAACTAGCGCTCATAGCACAGATACGCAGTATTTT. It translates to CACVSFETSAHSTDTQYF. The full variable domain, with the rest looked up from reference TRBV30 and TRBJ2-3, is SQTIHQWPATLVQPVGSPLSLECTVEGTSNPNLYWYRQAAGRGLQLLFYSVGIGQISSEVPQNLSASRPQDRQFILSSKKLLLSDSGFYLCACVSFETSAHSTDTQYFGPGTRLTVL.

In this sample, this clonotype turned up a few times. The chain links TRBV20-1 to TRBJ1-5, with a weak D call TRBD1 (5 bases). The CDR3 is 16 amino acids. Looked up from germline, CDR1 is DFQATT and CDR2 is SNEGSKA (reference sequence). V was clipped by 0 bases and J by 4 bases, with 16 bases between them. The CDR3 reads CSARDGVWGNNQPQHF. The CDR3 nucleotides read TGCAGTGCTAGAGATGGGGTTTGGGGCAATAATCAGCCCCAGCATTTT.

The CDR3 DNA sequence: TGTGCCAGCGGATCCCGCCCTTCCAAATTAAACACAGATACGCAGTATTTT. Translating it yields CASGSRPSKLNTDTQYF. V gene TRBV6-1 combines with J gene TRBJ2-3; unclear D gene. Trimming took 8 bases from V and 2 from J, leaving 23 bases between them. Germline V gene data show CDR1 as MNHNS and CDR2 as SASEGT. This CDR3 region has 17 residues.

The chain is built from TRBV19 and TRBJ1-2, with TRBD1 as a possible D gene (5 bases). This CDR3 is 12 amino acids long. Deletions cut 3 bases from V and 8 bases from J, with 10 bases between. Germline V gives CDR1 LNHDA, CDR2 SQIVND (reference sequence). For the CDR3, the DNA is TGTGCCAGTAGTATTATCGGGGCGGGCTACACCTTC. It codes for CASSIIGAGYTF.

This clonotype was seen at least ten times. CDR3: CASSEERGRNTIYF. The CDR3 DNA sequence: TGTGCCAGCAGTGAAGAACGAGGGAGAAACACCATATATTTT. This rearrangement joins TRBV2 to TRBJ1-3; D gene unclear. Trimming took off 1 base at V and 5 bases at J, with 9 bases between the two ends. From germline, CDR1 is SNHLY and CDR2 FYNNEI. The CDR3 consists of 14 residues.

This clonotype was seen repeatedly, ten times or more. This chain links TRBV7-6 with TRBJ2-1; 9 positions agree with TRBD2. CDR1 and CDR2 (germline): SGHVS, FNYEAQ. Unmatched junction bases numbered 19, after V lost 5 bases and J lost 8 bases. The CDR3 is 18 residues long. The DNA for the CDR3 is TGTGCCAGCAGCCCAGGGGCGAATCGGCGGGAGGGCCTCGATGAGCAGTTCTTC. Its protein is CASSPGANRREGLDEQFF.

The chain carries TRBV9 and TRBJ2-2; 7 bases are shared with TRBD1. The CDR3 extends over 16 amino acids. Germline assignment: CDR1 SGDLS and CDR2 YYNGEE. V was pared by 4 bases and J by 1 base, with 7 bases of the junction left unmatched. Here the CDR3 reads CASSKTGAVNTGELFF. For the CDR3, the DNA is TGTGCCAGCAGCAAAACAGGGGCTGTGAACACCGGGGAGCTGTTTTTT.

This clonotype was seen at least ten times. The V call is TRBV28, the J call TRBJ1-6, with TRBD1 identical over 7 bases. CDR3 length: 14 amino acids. The germline V gene encodes CDR1 MDHEN and CDR2 SYDVKM. After removal of 4 bases from V and 12 bases from J, the junction contained 9 bases not matched to a gene. This CDR3 is CASSSYRGYGPLHF. The CDR3 DNA is TGTGCCAGCAGTTCCTACAGGGGATACGGACCCCTCCACTTT. Complete variable domain (other parts from reference TRBV28 and TRBJ1-6): DVKVTQSSRYLVKRTGEKVFLECVQDMDHENMFWYRQDPGLGLRLIYFSYDVKMKEKGDIPEGYSVSREKKERFSLILESASTNQTSMYLCASSSYRGYGPLHFGNGTRLTVT.

V gene TRBV6-1 combines with J gene TRBJ2-1; D call uncertain. The CDR3 spans 17 residues. V lost 2 bases to trimming and J lost 6 bases, with 20 bases between them. Per the germline V gene, CDR1 is MNHNS and CDR2 is SASEGT. CDR3 residues: CASSERKLETAANEQFF. CDR3 DNA: TGTGCCAGCAGTGAAAGGAAGCTAGAGACGGCTGCCAATGAGCAGTTCTTC.

This clonotype showed up many times. The CDR3 DNA is TGTGCCTGGAGTGAACTAGCGGGAGGGCCGGGGGAGACCCAGTACTTC. Protein sequence: CAWSELAGGPGETQYF. The rearrangement uses TRBV30 and TRBJ2-5; 13 positions match TRBD2. Germline CDR1 GTSNPN, CDR2 SVGIG (reference sequence). The trim removed 1 base at V and 5 bases at J, leaving 7 bases unmatched. This CDR3 spans 16 amino acids.

This clonotype occurred many times. DNA for the CDR3: TGTGCCAGCAGTTTTGGTAGCGGGAGGGGAACAGATACGCAGTATTTT. Translating it yields CASSFGSGRGTDTQYF. The chain employs TRBV27 and TRBJ2-3, with 11 bases identical to TRBD2. This CDR3 has 16 residues. Germline values: CDR1 MNHEY, CDR2 SMNVEV (reference sequence). Unmatched junction bases numbered 5, after V lost 3 bases and J lost 3 bases.

This clonotype was detected only a few times. This rearrangement joins TRBV29-1 to TRBJ1-2; D is possibly TRBD1 (6 bases). The CDR3 extends over 13 amino acids. The V and J ends lost 4 bases and 8 bases respectively, with 17 bases between them. Germline CDR1 reads SQVTM; CDR2 reads ANQGSEA. The CDR3 bases are TGCAGCGTTGTTAGAAGGACAGAGGGCGGCTACACCTTC. This encodes CSVVRRTEGGYTF.

In this sample, this clonotype turned up many times. The chain has TRBV11-2 and TRBJ1-5, with TRBD1 as a possible D gene (6 bases). The germline V and J ends were trimmed by 5 bases and 4 bases, with 12 bases remaining between them. Germline V gene data show CDR1 as SGHAT and CDR2 as FQNNGV. This CDR3 has 14 amino acids. For the CDR3, the DNA is TGTGCCAGCAGCGCCGACAGGTTTAATCAGCCCCAGCATTTT. Residues: CASSADRFNQPQHF.

This clonotype was observed a handful of times. The CDR3 bases are TGCGCCAGCAGCCAACAGGGGATGGAGGATACGCAGTATTTT. Encoded protein: CASSQQGMEDTQYF. The V call is TRBV5-1, the J call TRBJ2-3; 7 bases are shared with TRBD1. There are 14 residues in the CDR3. CDR1 is SGHRS and CDR2 is YFSETQ in the germline V gene. The ends lost 4 bases at V and 6 bases at J; junction bases unmatched: 8.

This clonotype was seen at least ten times. CDR3 coding DNA: TGTGCCAGCAGTCCCTTGAAAGGGGAGAGCTCCTACAATGAGCAGTTCTTC. Translated, it gives CASSPLKGESSYNEQFF. The chain uses TRBV12-3 or TRBV12-4 and TRBJ2-1, with D perhaps TRBD1 or TRBD2 (5 bases each). CDR3 length: 17 amino acids. Deletions cut 5 bases from V and 0 bases from J, with 17 bases between.

V usage is TRBV24-1 and J usage is TRBJ1-4, with 10 bases fitting TRBD1. CDR3 length: 15 amino acids. CDR1 is KGHDR, CDR2 SFDVKD, per germline. V gave up 2 bases and J gave up 8 bases; unmatched junction bases: 4. The CDR3 reads CATSDSGTGEEKLFF. CDR3 DNA sequence: TGTGCCACCAGTGATTCCGGGACAGGGGAGGAAAAACTGTTTTTT.

This clonotype was counted ten times or more. The chain employs TRBV7-8 and TRBJ2-1, with TRBD2 matching over 11 bases. The CDR3 consists of 14 residues. The V gene's germline CDR1 is SGHVS and CDR2 FQNEAQ. The J segment lost 5 bases and the V segment lost 3 bases, leaving 0 bases of the junction unmatched. In DNA form, the CDR3 reads TGTGCCAGCAGCTTTAGCGGGAGGGACAATGAGCAGTTCTTC. It is translated as CASSFSGRDNEQFF.

This clonotype was found many times. V and J are TRBV20-1 and TRBJ1-6, with D possibly matching TRBD1 (5 bases). The CDR3 contains 15 residues. Per germline, CDR1 DFQATT and CDR2 SNEGSKA (reference sequence). Trimming left V 1 base short and J 10 bases short, with 17 bases between. The CDR3 here is CSARVGPAFGSPLHF. The DNA of the CDR3 is TGCAGTGCTAGAGTGGGGCCAGCATTCGGCTCACCCCTCCACTTT.

A few counts support this clonotype. Germline is not matched at one junction end, which may reflect a read error. The chain has TRBV6-5 and TRBJ1-1; the D is unclear. There are 15 residues in the CDR3. CDR1 MNHEY and CDR2 SVGAGI come from the germline V gene. This CDR3 is CASSYQSSVNAEAFF. CDR3 DNA: TGTGCCAGCAGTTACCAATCATCTGTGAACGCTGAAGCTTTCTTT.

The chain is built from TRBV15 and TRBJ2-1; 8 bases agree with TRBD2. The germline gives CDR1 LNHNV, CDR2 YYDKDF (reference sequence). Germline trimming cut 0 bases from V and 5 bases from J; bases unmatched to any gene: 15. The CDR3 totals 19 residues. CDR3 sequence: CATSRDYWGGAGGHNEQFF. CDR3 coding DNA: TGTGCCACCAGCAGAGATTATTGGGGAGGGGCGGGAGGTCACAATGAGCAGTTCTTC. Full variable domain (rest looked up from reference TRBV15 and TRBJ2-1): DAMVIQNPRYQVTQFGKPVTLSCSQTLNHNVMYWYQQKSSQAPKLLFHYYDKDFNNEADTPDNFQSRRPNTSFCFLDIRSPGLGDTAMYLCATSRDYWGGAGGHNEQFFGPGTRLTVL.